These T cell receptor beta chains were read from a single sample in a study of cytomegalovirus exposure and HLA in healthy donors. The data were produced by immunoSEQ multiplex PCR, yet TCRdb's version contains in-frame clones alone and is incomplete. The table records fewer than 200,000 clones, 70% to 90% of them present only once. The sequenced sample was PBMCs. These receptors were collected from a woman aged 30 to 39 in good health and CMV-seronegative. Each CDR3 is given without its conserved first and last residue. The D gene is left open where the match is weak.

J,D,V,CDR3
TRBJ1-4,.,TRBV28,ASSLILGATASGTNEKLF
TRBJ2-2,.,TRBV21-1,ASSKVLAHGELF
TRBJ2-7,.,TRBV19,ASSTQQGRYEQY
TRBJ2-1,.,TRBV30,AWSELDEQF
TRBJ1-2,TRBD1,TRBV7-9,ASSWDRGYGYT
TRBJ1-5,.,TRBV6-1,ASSGRGFNQPQH
TRBJ2-7,TRBD2,TRBV27,AISSTGLAAAEQY
TRBJ2-7,TRBD1,TRBV7-6,ASSPARPGTGLYEQY
TRBJ2-3,TRBD1,TRBV28,ASSFPEGAGTDTQY
TRBJ2-1,TRBD2,TRBV4-2,ASSQEREAYNEQF
.,.,TRBV6-5,ASSLAWDSQYEQY
TRBJ2-7,TRBD2,TRBV28,ASSLWREEGIAGGLNQ
TRBJ2-7,TRBD1,TRBV10-3,AIGTGAREQY
TRBJ2-7,TRBD2,TRBV10-1,ASRERGTYEQY
TRBJ1-4,TRBD1,TRBV27,ASREGQKDEKLF
TRBJ2-7,TRBD1,TRBV29-1,SVEEFGTGPEQY
TRBJ2-5,TRBD2,TRBV2,ASRDTSGGHWGQY
TRBJ1-5,.,TRBV10-1,ASSPPQRYSMDQPQH
TRBJ1-5,TRBD1,TRBV19,ASSTSGQGPNQPQH
TRBJ1-5,.,TRBV28,ASNGAQHSNQPQH
TRBJ1-2,.,TRBV6-5,ASSYGGWGYT
TRBJ1-5,TRBD1,TRBV6-5,ASRRPGQANQPQH
TRBJ2-1,TRBD2,TRBV7-2,ASSLGAGENNEQF
TRBJ2-1,.,TRBV19,ASSMRRSQTYNEQF
TRBJ2-3,TRBD2,TRBV25-1,ASSDSSGLTDTQY
TRBJ1-2,TRBD1,TRBV10-3,AISEGQLYGYT
TRBJ1-1,TRBD1,TRBV7-9,ASSSLDRVNTEAF
TRBJ2-7,TRBD2,TRBV5-4,ASSKGLAATDYEQY
TRBJ2-6,.,TRBV5-6,ASSLRSSGANGLT
TRBJ1-5,.,TRBV30,AWSPGAGQPQH
TRBJ2-7,.,TRBV4-3,ASSQGLGKDYEQY
TRBJ2-5,TRBD1,TRBV5-6,ASSSGQGPETQY
TRBJ2-3,TRBD1,TRBV5-8,ASSLAISGGVTDTQY
TRBJ2-3,.,TRBV30,AWSVGGTDTQY
TRBJ2-3,TRBD2,TRBV19,ASSIRGAGTTDTQY
TRBJ2-3,.,TRBV5-6,ASSLLSSTDTQY
TRBJ2-1,.,TRBV28,ASSFGAPYNEQF
TRBJ1-3,.,TRBV4-3,ASSQDWYTTISGNTIY
TRBJ2-7,TRBD1,TRBV7-7,ASSRDSFYEQY
TRBJ2-1,TRBD1,TRBV5-6,ASTELSGRGRYNEQF
TRBJ2-3,TRBD2,TRBV2,AGREVSDTQY
TRBJ2-7,.,TRBV7-8,ASSRPDGNPTYEQY
TRBJ2-7,TRBD1,TRBV10-3,AISVSGQGAREQY
TRBJ2-7,.,TRBV7-9,ASSADYEQY
TRBJ1-6,.,TRBV28,ASIPGHLLSYNSPLH
TRBJ2-7,TRBD2,TRBV6-1,ASSGTSGRALAYEQY
TRBJ1-5,TRBD1,TRBV7-7,ASSLAHVRIRQGDQPQH
TRBJ2-7,TRBD2,TRBV7-2,ASSLSGISYEQY
TRBJ1-4,.,TRBV6-1,ASSEWGVGGNEKLF
TRBJ2-1,TRBD2,TRBV2,ASRGTSGVYNEQF
TRBJ2-7,.,TRBV2,ASSASSVSSYEQY
TRBJ2-2,.,TRBV19,ASSLQGGTNTGELF
TRBJ2-2,TRBD1,TRBV28,ASSSGGSNTGELF